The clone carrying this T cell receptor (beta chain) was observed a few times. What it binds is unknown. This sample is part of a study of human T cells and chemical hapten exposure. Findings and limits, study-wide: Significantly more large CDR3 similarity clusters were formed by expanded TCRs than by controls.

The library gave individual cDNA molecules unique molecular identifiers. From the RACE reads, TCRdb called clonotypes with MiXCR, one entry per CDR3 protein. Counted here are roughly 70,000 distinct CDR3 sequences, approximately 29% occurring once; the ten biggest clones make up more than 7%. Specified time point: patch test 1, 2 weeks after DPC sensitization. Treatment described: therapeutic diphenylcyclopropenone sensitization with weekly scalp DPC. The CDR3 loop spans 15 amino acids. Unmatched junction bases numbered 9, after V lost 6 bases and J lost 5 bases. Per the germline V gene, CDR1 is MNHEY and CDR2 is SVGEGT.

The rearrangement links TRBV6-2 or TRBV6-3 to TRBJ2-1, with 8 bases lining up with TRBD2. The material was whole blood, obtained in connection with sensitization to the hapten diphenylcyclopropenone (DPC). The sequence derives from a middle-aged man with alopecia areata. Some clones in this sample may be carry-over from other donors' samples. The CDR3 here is CASSRPGLVDNEQFF. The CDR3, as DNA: TGTGCCAGCAGCCGACCGGGACTAGTGGACAATGAGCAGTTCTTC.